Listed below are T cell receptor beta chains from one sample, sequenced in a study of cytomegalovirus exposure and HLA in healthy donors. Method: immunoSEQ multiplex PCR; TCRdb's copy keeps in-frame clones and lacks some. The sample yields around 110,000 clones, over 70% seen once. The sequenced sample consisted of PBMCs. The receptors stem from a male donor in good health and CMV-seropositive. CDR3s include the opening cysteine and the closing phenylalanine or tryptophan. D genes are given only for firm matches. Clone size is not always given. Where it is, it says once, few, many or a class for expanded clones.

once	TRBD1	13	TRBV29-1	TRBJ1-5	CSVPGQGNQPQHF	TGCAGCGTCCCCGGACAGGGGAATCAGCCCCAGCATTTT
.	TRBD1	16	TRBV7-3	TRBJ2-1	CASSNRDREGSNEQFF	TGTGCCAGCAGCAACCGGGACAGAGAGGGGTCAAATGAGCAGTTCTTC
.	.	16	TRBV5-1	TRBJ2-3	CASRVGLAASTDTQYF	TGCGCCAGCAGGGTTGGGTTAGCGGCTAGCACAGATACGCAGTATTTT
.	.	13	TRBV6-5	TRBJ2-5	CASSRTSQETQYF	TGTGCCAGCAGTCGGACAAGTCAAGAGACCCAGTACTTC
.	TRBD2	16	TRBV27	TRBJ2-3	CASSLSLAGGTDTQYF	TGTGCCAGCAGTTTATCTCTAGCGGGGGGGACAGATACGCAGTATTTT
.	TRBD1	16	TRBV4-1	TRBJ2-5	CASSQGPGQGGSTQYF	TGCGCCAGCAGCCAAGGCCCGGGACAGGGAGGTTCGACCCAGTACTTC
.	.	12	TRBV6-1	TRBJ1-1	CASSERLCGAFF	TGTGCCAGCAGTGAACGTCTTTGCGGAGCTTTCTTT
once	TRBD1	16	TRBV5-1	TRBJ2-3	CASSIAGQGGTDTQYF	TGCGCCAGCAGCATTGCCGGACAGGGAGGCACAGATACGCAGTATTTT
.	.	15	TRBV6-5	TRBJ2-1	CASSVTGLPSHEQFF	TGTGCCAGCAGCGTAACCGGACTTCCTTCCCATGAGCAGTTCTTC
once	.	13	TRBV15	TRBJ1-1	CATKAQGLTEAFF	TGTGCCACTAAGGCGCAGGGACTCACTGAAGCTTTCTTT
.	.	15	TRBV6-5	TRBJ1-1	CASSYSRISGTEAFF	TGTGCCAGCAGTTACTCGAGGATTTCTGGCACTGAAGCTTTCTTT
.	.	16	TRBV27	TRBJ2-4	CASSLLPPGYGNIQYF	TGTGCCAGCAGTTTACTCCCCCCAGGGTACGGTAACATTCAGTACTTC
.	.	16	TRBV4-1	TRBJ1-1	CASSQGDGTLNTEAFF	TGCGCCAGCAGCCAAGGGGACGGGACACTGAACACTGAAGCTTTCTTT
.	.	13	TRBV6-1	TRBJ1-2	CASSEQGKSGYTF	TGTGCCAGCAGTGAACAGGGGAAGAGTGGCTACACCTTC
.	TRBD1	17	TRBV11-1	TRBJ1-1	CASSPDRGGIMNTEAFF	TGTGCCAGCAGCCCGGACAGGGGAGGGATCATGAACACTGAAGCTTTCTTT
once	.	12	TRBV29-1	TRBJ2-7	CSVGAKTYEQYF	TGCAGCGTTGGGGCCAAAACCTACGAGCAGTACTTC
.	TRBD2	16	TRBV27	TRBJ2-1	CASRVTSGRVFDEQFF	TGTGCCAGCAGGGTGACTAGCGGGAGGGTCTTCGATGAGCAGTTCTTC
.	TRBD1	16	TRBV5-4	TRBJ1-1	CASSGQGASMNTEAFF	TGTGCCAGCAGTGGACAGGGGGCTTCCATGAACACTGAAGCTTTCTTT
.	.	16	TRBV28	TRBJ2-2	CASSPLVRTYTGELFF	TGTGCCAGCAGCCCTCTAGTGAGGACTTACACCGGGGAGCTGTTTTTT
once	TRBD2	14	TRBV5-1	TRBJ2-1	CASSSTSGGNEQFF	TGCGCCAGCAGCTCAACTAGCGGGGGGAATGAGCAGTTCTTC
few	TRBD2	14	TRBV7-3	TRBJ2-2	CASRSGGARGELFF	TGTGCCAGCAGAAGCGGGGGGGCGAGAGGGGAGCTGTTTTTT
.	TRBD1	14	TRBV6-5	TRBJ2-2	CASRIRTGTGELFF	TGTGCCAGCAGAATCAGGACAGGGACCGGGGAGCTGTTTTTT
.	TRBD2	15	TRBV5-4	TRBJ2-5	CASSLSSGRQETQYF	TGTGCCAGCAGCTTGTCTAGCGGGAGGCAGGAGACCCAGTACTTC
.	.	14	TRBV19	TRBJ2-7	CASSMGGGLYEQYF	TGTGCCAGTAGTATGGGAGGCGGGCTCTACGAGCAGTACTTC
.	.	14	TRBV5-1	TRBJ1-3	CASREQGSGNTIYF	TGCGCCAGCAGGGAACAGGGTTCTGGAAACACCATATATTTT
once	TRBD1	14	TRBV28	TRBJ2-7	CASRGQVNPYEQYF	TGTGCCAGCAGGGGACAGGTAAACCCCTACGAGCAGTACTTC
few	TRBD1	14	TRBV28	TRBJ1-1	CASRSTGANTEAFF	TGTGCCAGCAGATCAACAGGGGCGAACACTGAAGCTTTCTTT
.	.	14	TRBV14	TRBJ1-5	CASSQGGLGGPQHF	TGTGCCAGCAGCCAAGGAGGGCTAGGGGGGCCCCAGCATTTT
.	TRBD1	15	TRBV11-2	TRBJ2-7	CASTPPDRVSYEQYF	TGTGCCAGCACCCCACCGGACAGGGTTTCCTACGAGCAGTACTTC
.	TRBD1	17	TRBV2	TRBJ2-1	CASSGTPQGATYNEQFF	TGTGCCAGCAGTGGAACACCCCAGGGGGCAACCTACAATGAGCAGTTCTTC
.	.	16	TRBV7-2	TRBJ1-5	CASSSLTGGRNQPQHF	TGTGCCAGCAGCTCTCTAACGGGGGGCCGCAATCAGCCCCAGCATTTT
.	.	13	TRBV5-4	TRBJ1-5	CASSLDSVQPQHF	TGTGCCAGCAGCTTGGATTCGGTTCAGCCCCAGCATTTT
.	.	14	TRBV9	TRBJ2-7	CASSGRDNSYEQYF	TGTGCCAGCAGCGGCCGGGACAACTCCTACGAGCAGTACTTC